Listed below are T cell receptor beta chains from one sample, sequenced in a study of blood T cell repertoires in COVID-19. The data were produced by immunoSEQ multiplex PCR, yet TCRdb's version contains in-frame clones alone and is incomplete. The sample consists of 50,000 or so clones, approximately 80% of them appearing once. Sequencing input: peripheral blood. The receptors come from a human donor with active or convalescent COVID-19. The donor label of this sample is uncertain. CDR3s include the opening cysteine and the closing phenylalanine or tryptophan. Fields, in order: V gene, clone size, D gene, J gene, CDR3 DNA, CDR3 protein. The D gene is left open where the match is weak. Some rows have no size entry. The others give once, few or many, or a class for an expanded clone.

TRBV18	-	TRBD1	TRBJ2-7	TGTGCCAGCTCGCTTTCCGGGACAGCGAGCTACGAGCAGTACTTC	CASSLSGTASYEQYF
TRBV5-1	-	TRBD1	TRBJ1-6	TGCGCCAGCAGCGGGGACAGCGGAAATAATTCACCCCTCCACTTT	CASSGDSGNNSPLHF
TRBV2	-	TRBD1	TRBJ2-1	TGTGCCAGCAGTACAGGGGGAGTCTTCGATGAGCAGTTCTTC	CASSTGGVFDEQFF
TRBV11-2	once	-	TRBJ2-1	TGTGCCAGCAGCTTAGTACCCGGGAGTTACAATGAGCAGTTCTTC	CASSLVPGSYNEQFF
TRBV6-1	few	-	TRBJ2-5	TGTGCCAGCACTGAAGGTCCGGGTCTGGGAGAGACCCAGTACTTC	CASTEGPGLGETQYF
TRBV5-1	few	-	TRBJ1-4	TGCGCCAGCAGCTTTGGGCAGGGTGGGGAAAAACTGTTTTTT	CASSFGQGGEKLFF
TRBV25-1	-	TRBD2	TRBJ2-5	TGTGCCAGCAGTCCCCCGGGACTAGCGGCTGAGACCCAGTACTTC	CASSPPGLAAETQYF
TRBV28	-	TRBD2	TRBJ2-2	TGTGCCAGCAGTTTATCGGGGGGAGGGCAGGACACCGGGGAGCTGTTTTTT	CASSLSGGGQDTGELFF
TRBV4-2	-	-	TRBJ2-3	TGTGCCAGCAGCCACCCAGGGTCAGATACGCAGTATTTT	CASSHPGSDTQYF
TRBV11-2	-	-	TRBJ2-7	TGTGCCAGCAGCTTAGATCTAAGCTCCTACGAGCAGTACTTC	CASSLDLSSYEQYF
TRBV7-3	once	TRBD1	TRBJ1-1	TGTGCCAGCAGCCCACAGGGGAGGAACACTGAAGCTTTCTTT	CASSPQGRNTEAFF
TRBV4-3	-	-	TRBJ2-1	TGCGCCAGCAGCCCGTCTAGGGGGGGGATTCACAATGAGCAGTTCTTC	CASSPSRGGIHNEQFF
TRBV19	-	TRBD2	TRBJ2-1	TGTGCCAGTAGTATAGGTGGGGCTAGCGGGAGGAGTAGTCAGTTCTTC	CASSIGGASGRSSQFF
TRBV11-2	-	-	TRBJ2-3	TGTGCCAGCAGCCCCATGGGAAGGGGCCCAGATACGCAGTATTTT	CASSPMGRGPDTQYF
TRBV6-2/TRBV6-3	-	-	TRBJ2-7	TGTGCCAGCAGTCTTCAGGGGTGGAGAATCTCCTACGAGCAGTACTTC	CASSLQGWRISYEQYF
TRBV4-2	-	-	TRBJ2-1	TGTGCCAGCAGCCAAGAGCGAGATTACAATGAGCAGTTCTTC	CASSQERDYNEQFF
TRBV5-1	-	-	TRBJ2-1	TGCGCCAGCAGCTTGGTTTCGCGACAGGTCACCTACAATGAGCAGTTCTTC	CASSLVSRQVTYNEQFF
TRBV18	-	TRBD1	TRBJ1-2	TGTGCCAGCTCACCTGGACAGGACTATTATGGCTACACCTTC	CASSPGQDYYGYTF
TRBV5-1	-	-	TRBJ1-2	TGCGCCAGCAGCTTAGACTCAGGGGCCGACTATGGCTACACCTTC	CASSLDSGADYGYTF
TRBV30	-	TRBD2	TRBJ2-2	TGTGCCTGGAGTGTCGGGACTAGCGAGACCGGGGAGCTGTTTTTT	CAWSVGTSETGELFF
TRBV5-1	once	-	TRBJ2-7	TGCGCCAGCAGCTTAAATAGACAGCCCCCCTACGAGCAGTACTTC	CASSLNRQPPYEQYF
TRBV7-2	-	TRBD2	TRBJ2-1	TGTGCCAGCAGCTTGGGGACTAGCGGGGCCGGAGGGGAGCAGTTCTTC	CASSLGTSGAGGEQFF
TRBV10-1	once	-	TRBJ2-2	TGCGCCAGCAGTGATGAAGCCGAAGCGTTCATTACCGGGGAGCTGTTTTTT	CASSDEAEAFITGELFF
TRBV11-2	once	-	TRBJ2-7	TGTGCCAGCAGCCCGCGGTCGGGGAGTTACGAGCAGTACTTC	CASSPRSGSYEQYF
TRBV7-9	few	-	TRBJ2-1	TGTGCCAGCAGCCCCCGGAGAGGTTTCTTC	CASSPRRGFF
TRBV5-1	-	TRBD2	TRBJ2-1	TGCGCCAGCAGCTTGGGACTAGCGGGAGGGCCTTACAATGAGCAGTTCTTC	CASSLGLAGGPYNEQFF
TRBV19	once	-	TRBJ1-2	TGTGCCAGTATTGCCGGGTCCTACTATGGCTACACCTTC	CASIAGSYYGYTF
TRBV7-6	-	TRBD2	TRBJ2-2	TGTGCCAGCAGTTCAGCGGGGTTTACGAACACCGGGGAGCTGTTTTTT	CASSSAGFTNTGELFF
TRBV9	-	-	TRBJ1-4	TGTGCCAGCAGCGTGGGCGCTTCGTCTAATGAAAAACTGTTTTTT	CASSVGASSNEKLFF
TRBV6-1	once	-	TRBJ2-1	TGTGCCAGCAGTGAAACCGATTCGAGTGAGCAGTTCTTC	CASSETDSSEQFF
TRBV7-8	-	-	TRBJ2-7	TGTGCCAGCAGCTTAGGAGGGGGGAGGGACTCCTACGAGCAGTACTTC	CASSLGGGRDSYEQYF
TRBV30	-	-	TRBJ1-5	TGTGCCTGGAGTACATCGGGACCCAGGGGTCAGCCCCAGCATTTT	CAWSTSGPRGQPQHF
TRBV14	-	TRBD1	TRBJ1-6	TGTGCCAGCAGCCTTTTAACCGGGACAGTTAATTCACCCCTCCACTTT	CASSLLTGTVNSPLHF
TRBV3-1/TRBV3-2	-	TRBD1	TRBJ2-7	TGTGCCAGCAGCCAAGGACAGGGGGCATTCTACGAGCAGTACTTC	CASSQGQGAFYEQYF
TRBV4-2	medium-sized	TRBD2	TRBJ2-7	TGTGCCAGCAGCCCTGGGACTAGCGGGAGTCTCGCCTACGAGCAGTACTTC	CASSPGTSGSLAYEQYF
TRBV4-3	-	TRBD2	TRBJ2-3	TGCGCCAGCAGCCAAGATCGACTAGCGGGAGGGCCTCGCACAGATACGCAGTATTTT	CASSQDRLAGGPRTDTQYF
TRBV25-1	-	-	TRBJ1-4	TGTGCCAGCAGTATGGGGGGGCGGTCGACTAATGAAAAACTGTTTTTT	CASSMGGRSTNEKLFF
TRBV6-6	few	-	TRBJ1-4	TGTGCCAGCAGTTACGCAGAATTTAATGAAAAACTGTTTTTT	CASSYAEFNEKLFF
TRBV25-1	-	-	TRBJ2-3	TGTGCCAGCAGGGGTCCAGGGATCGATACGCAGTATTTT	CASRGPGIDTQYF
TRBV19	-	TRBD2	TRBJ2-2	TGTGCCAGTAGTCCCAGCGGGAGGTACACCGGGGAGCTGTTTTTT	CASSPSGRYTGELFF
TRBV20-1	few	-	TRBJ2-1	TGCAGTGCTCAGCAGGTCCATGAGCAGTTCTTC	CSAQQVHEQFF
TRBV6-5	-	TRBD1	TRBJ2-7	TGTGCCAGCAGTTACCGGTCCGGGACAGGGGGATACGAGCAGTACTTC	CASSYRSGTGGYEQYF
TRBV19	-	-	TRBJ1-2	TGTGCCAGTCAGGTCGGCCCCTATGGCTACACCTTC	CASQVGPYGYTF
TRBV4-3	-	TRBD1	TRBJ1-1	TGCGCCAGCAGCCAAGATCCCCAGGGGGCCCGGGTCACTGAAGCTTTCTTT	CASSQDPQGARVTEAFF
TRBV24-1	-	TRBD2	TRBJ2-1	TGTGCCACCACCGCCTCCGGGACTAGCGGATACAATGAGCAGTTCTTC	CATTASGTSGYNEQFF
TRBV18	-	-	TRBJ1-2	TGTGCCAGCTCAGCCAGGTCAGGGGACGGCTACACCTTC	CASSARSGDGYTF
TRBV18	-	-	TRBJ2-7	TGTGCCAGCTCCAAGACAGAAGCTAGCTCCTACGAGCAGTACTTC	CASSKTEASSYEQYF
TRBV5-4	-	-	TRBJ2-5	TGTGCCAGCAGCTTGGGACTAGAACAAGAGACCCAGTACTTC	CASSLGLEQETQYF
TRBV5-8	few	TRBD2	TRBJ2-1	TGTGCCAGCAGCTTGGTTGAGACTAGCTCCTACTACAATGAGCAGTTCTTC	CASSLVETSSYYNEQFF